The 8 T cell receptor beta chains below were found in one sample sequenced in a study of T cell responses to AZD1222 COVID-19 vaccine. The data were produced by immunoSEQ multiplex PCR, yet TCRdb's version contains in-frame clones alone and is incomplete. Altogether about 180,000 clones are present, around nine tenths being singletons, with the ten largest covering 1.5% to 2.5%. Here the sequenced sample was peripheral blood, taken 28 days after the second AZD1222 dose. Receptors were obtained from an adult who received the AZD1222 COVID-19 vaccine.

This chain uses TRBV5-4 with TRBJ2-3; tentative D call: TRBD2 (5 bases). Germline assignment: CDR1 SGHNT and CDR2 YYREEE (reference sequence). The V and J ends lost 0 bases and 4 bases respectively, with 12 bases between them. There are 15 residues in the CDR3. The CDR3 spells CASSLVAGAADTQYF. CDR3 nucleotide sequence: TGTGCCAGCAGCTTGGTGGCAGGAGCGGCAGATACGCAGTATTTT.

The rearrangement uses TRBV29-1 and TRBJ1-6, with a weak D call TRBD1 (5 bases). Trimming removed 4 bases from V and 5 bases from J, with 9 bases in between. Germline V gene lookup returns CDR1 SQVTM and CDR2 ANQGSEA. The CDR3 sequence is 13 residues long. CDR3 region: CSVAGSDNSPLHF. The CDR3 bases are TGCAGCGTTGCAGGGTCGGATAATTCACCCCTCCACTTT.

The rearrangement uses TRBV5-4 and TRBJ2-6, with 7 bases fitting TRBD2. The CDR3 has 16 amino acids. The ends lost 4 bases at V and 4 bases at J; junction bases unmatched: 8. Germline CDR1 reads SGHNT; CDR2 reads YYREEE (reference sequence). The CDR3 DNA follows: TGTGCCAGCAGCCCAAAAGGGAGGGTGGGGGCCAACGTCCTGACTTTC. It codes for CASSPKGRVGANVLTF.

The J gene is TRBJ1-1, the V gene TRBV7-9, with D possibly matching TRBD1 (6 bases). Germline V gene data show CDR1 as SEHNR and CDR2 as FQNEAQ (reference sequence). This CDR3 contains 12 residues. The V end lost 5 bases, the J end lost 4 bases, and 8 bases lay between the germline ends. The CDR3 DNA sequence: TGTGCCAGCAGCCGGACAGTCACTGAAGCTTTCTTT. Amino acids: CASSRTVTEAFF.

The genes are TRBV10-1 and TRBJ1-6, with 8 bases identical to TRBD1. Germline values: CDR1 WNHNN, CDR2 SYGVQD (reference sequence). J gave up 9 bases and V 3 bases, and 4 bases lay outside the gene matches. The CDR3 covers 14 residues. CDR3 loop: CASSEGTGISPLHF. CDR3 nucleotides: TGCGCCAGCAGTGAAGGGACAGGAATTTCACCCCTCCACTTT.

This clone is a singleton in its sample. V usage is TRBV13 and J usage is TRBJ2-2; 12 bases are a match to TRBD2. CDR3 length: 16 residues. CDR1 PRHDT and CDR2 FYEKMQ come from the germline V gene (reference sequence). J was trimmed by 5 bases and V by 2 bases; bases with no gene match: 3. The CDR3 DNA reads TGTGCCAGCAGCTTACCGGGACTAGCGGGTACCGGGGAGCTGTTTTTT. The encoded protein is CASSLPGLAGTGELFF.

This chain's CDR3 is CASIPGQGTNEKLFF. The CDR3 DNA follows: TGCGCCAGCATCCCCGGACAGGGAACTAATGAAAAACTGTTTTTT. The chain employs TRBV10-2 and TRBJ1-4; 8 bases are a match to TRBD1. CDR1 WSHSY and CDR2 SAAADI come from the germline V gene. V lost 7 bases to trimming and J lost 1 base; unmatched junction nucleotides: 5. This CDR3 comprises 15 residues.

The CDR3: CASSLAGVHGYTF. The CDR3 DNA reads as TGTGCCAGCAGCTTAGCGGGGGTTCATGGCTACACCTTC. This chain joins TRBV7-9 and TRBJ1-2; D might be TRBD1 (5 bases). With 0 bases removed from V and 6 bases from J, the gap between germline ends came to 8 bases. This CDR3 region has 13 residues. The V gene's germline CDR1 is SEHNR and CDR2 FQNEAQ (reference sequence).